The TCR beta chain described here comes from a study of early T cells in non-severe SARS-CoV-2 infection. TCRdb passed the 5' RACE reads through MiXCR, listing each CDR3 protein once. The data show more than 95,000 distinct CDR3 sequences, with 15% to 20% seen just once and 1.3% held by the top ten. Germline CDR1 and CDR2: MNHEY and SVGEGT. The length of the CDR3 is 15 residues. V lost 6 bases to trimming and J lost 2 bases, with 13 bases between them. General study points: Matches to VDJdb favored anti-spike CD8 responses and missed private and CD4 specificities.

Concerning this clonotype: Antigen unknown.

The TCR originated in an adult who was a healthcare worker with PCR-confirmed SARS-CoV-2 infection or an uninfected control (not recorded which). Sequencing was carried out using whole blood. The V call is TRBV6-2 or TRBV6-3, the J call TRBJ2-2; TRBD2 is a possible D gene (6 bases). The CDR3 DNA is TGTGCCAGCAGAAGGAGCGGGTTCAACACCGGGGAGCTGTTTTTT. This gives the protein CASRRSGFNTGELFF.